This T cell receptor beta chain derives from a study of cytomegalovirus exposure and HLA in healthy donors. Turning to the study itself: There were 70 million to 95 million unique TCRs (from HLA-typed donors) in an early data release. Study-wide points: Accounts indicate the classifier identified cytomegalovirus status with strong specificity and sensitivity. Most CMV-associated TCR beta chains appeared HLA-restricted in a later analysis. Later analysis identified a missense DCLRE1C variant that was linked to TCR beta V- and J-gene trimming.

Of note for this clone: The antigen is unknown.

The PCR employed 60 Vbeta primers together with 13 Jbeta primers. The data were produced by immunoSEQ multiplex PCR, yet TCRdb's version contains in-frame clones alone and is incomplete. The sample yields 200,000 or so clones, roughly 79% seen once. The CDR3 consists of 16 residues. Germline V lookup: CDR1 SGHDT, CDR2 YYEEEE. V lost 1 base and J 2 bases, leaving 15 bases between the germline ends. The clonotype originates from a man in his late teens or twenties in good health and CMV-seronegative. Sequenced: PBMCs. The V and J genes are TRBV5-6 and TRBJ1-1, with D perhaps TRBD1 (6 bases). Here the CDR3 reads CASSLTSTGLNTEAFF. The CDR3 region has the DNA TGTGCCAGCAGCTTGACCTCTACAGGGCTTAACACTGAAGCTTTCTTT.